Following are 10 T cell receptor beta chains from one sample sequenced in a study of post-analysis software for immune sequencing data. Unique molecular identifiers were carried by the TCR beta cDNA libraries. TCRdb fed the PCR reads into MiXCR, producing one record per CDR3 protein. The profile shows hundreds of thousands of distinct CDR3 sequences, 25% to 30% of them singletons. These receptors have no identified antigens. Study results and limitations: Controls showed lower frequencies than patients for five TRBV segments, and TRBV5-6, TRBV5-1 and TRBV20-1 were among these.

What was sequenced was blood. Receptors originate from a girl aged 5 to 17 with multiple sclerosis.

There are a few counts of this clonotype. The chain couples TRBV20-1 to TRBJ1-6; 7 positions agree with TRBD1. The trim removed 1 base at V and 0 bases at J, leaving 12 bases unmatched. CDR1 DFQATT and CDR2 SNEGSKA come from the germline V gene (reference sequence). The CDR3 runs 19 residues. The CDR3 loop is CSARGTGRTELSYNSPLHF. In DNA form, the CDR3 reads TGCAGTGCTAGAGGGACAGGCAGGACAGAGCTCTCCTATAATTCACCCCTCCACTTT.

This clonotype was counted between two and nine times. A much larger clone differs from this one at a single base, so this may be a read error. The chain joins TRBV29-1 to TRBJ2-1; maybe TRBD2 (6 bases). Germline CDR1 SQVTM, CDR2 ANQGSEA. CDR3 size: 13 residues. The CDR3 DNA reads TGCAGCATTGACGCACTAGCTCGGAATGAGCAGTTCTTC. Its translation is CSIDALARNEQFF.

This clonotype was seen just once. The rearrangement uses TRBV7-2 and TRBJ2-5; D is perhaps TRBD1 (6 bases). Deletions cut 3 bases from V and 1 base from J, with 12 bases between. Germline CDR1 and CDR2: SGHTA and FQGNSA. The length of the CDR3 is 15 residues. CDR3 amino acids: CASSFHQGPQETQYF. The CDR3 DNA follows: TGTGCCAGCAGCTTTCACCAGGGGCCCCAAGAGACCCAGTACTTC.

The chain employs TRBV3-1 and TRBJ2-5, with 7 nucleotides matching TRBD1. This CDR3 spans 16 amino acids. The germline V gene has CDR1 LGHDT and CDR2 YNNKEL (reference sequence). The V segment lost 5 bases and the J segment 2 bases; nucleotides outside the gene matches: 11. CDR3 amino acids: CASSSERRQGQETQYF. The DNA of the CDR3 is TGTGCCAGCAGCTCAGAAAGAAGACAGGGTCAAGAGACCCAGTACTTC.

This chain connects TRBV13 to TRBJ1-2; TRBD1 aligns across 8 bases. The CDR3 runs 17 residues. Germline V gives CDR1 PRHDT, CDR2 FYEKMQ (reference sequence). The J segment lost 4 bases and the V segment lost 4 bases, leaving 14 bases of the junction unmatched. CDR3 in amino acids: CASSSGGQASPGYGYTF. As DNA, the CDR3 is TGTGCCAGCAGCTCAGGGGGACAGGCCTCCCCCGGCTATGGCTACACCTTC.

The CDR3 bases are TGCGCCAGCAGCCCGACTAGATCCTACTACAATGAGCAGTTCTTC. It is translated as CASSPTRSYYNEQFF. The chain combines TRBV4-3 with TRBJ2-1; tentatively, D is TRBD2 (6 bases). In germline, CDR1 is LGHNA, CDR2 YSLEER. Trimming shortened V by 4 bases and J by 3 bases, and 13 bases separated the two germline ends. The CDR3 length is 15 residues.

This clonotype was counted many times. This chain connects TRBV9 to TRBJ2-5; a possible D gene is TRBD2 (5 bases). The CDR3 covers 16 residues. The germline V gene encodes CDR1 SGDLS and CDR2 YYNGEE. V was trimmed by 4 bases and J by 1 base, leaving 17 bases between them. The chain's CDR3 is CASSTSSGTSQETQYF. CDR3 DNA sequence: TGTGCCAGCAGCACCTCGAGCGGTACAAGCCAAGAGACCCAGTACTTC. Together with reference TRBV9 and TRBJ2-5, the CDR3 gives the full variable domain: DSGVTQTPKHLITATGQRVTLRCSPRSGDLSVYWYQQSLDQGLQFLIQYYNGEERAKGNILERFSAQQFPDLHSELNLSSLELGDSALYFCASSTSSGTSQETQYFGPGTRLLVL.

This sequence joins TRBV7-2 and TRBJ2-3, with unresolved D. Trimming removed 7 bases at V and 1 base at J, with 12 bases between. This CDR3 is built from 14 residues. In germline, CDR1 is SGHTA, CDR2 FQGNSA. The CDR3 sequence is CASNRIGGTDTQYF. CDR3 DNA sequence: TGTGCCAGCAACCGGATCGGAGGCACAGATACGCAGTATTTT.

The rearrangement uses TRBV20-1 and TRBJ1-1; D is possibly TRBD1 (5 bases). CDR3 length: 14 residues. The germline V gene has CDR1 DFQATT and CDR2 SNEGSKA (reference sequence). V dropped 3 bases and J dropped 3 bases, with 14 bases sitting between them. The CDR3 nucleotides read TGCAGTGCTAGCCCCCAGGGTTGGGACACTGAAGCTTTCTTT. It yields the protein CSASPQGWDTEAFF.

In regard to this clonotype: The junction does not match germline at one end; this may be a read error. The chain couples TRBV15 to TRBJ2-7; 7 positions match TRBD2. Germline assignment: CDR1 LNHNV and CDR2 YYDKDF (reference sequence). The CDR3 loop spans 14 amino acids. As DNA, the CDR3 is TGTGCCACCAGCGGAGAGTTACTAGCGAGCGAGCAGTACTTC. Encoded protein: CATSGELLASEQYF.